This is a list of T cell receptor beta chains from one sample in a study of T cells in tumors after PD-1 blockade. Method: immunoSEQ multiplex PCR; TCRdb's copy keeps in-frame clones and lacks some. The table lists about 60,000 clones, approximately 74% of them singletons. The material was PBMCs, obtained after anti-PD-1 treatment. These receptors came from a human donor with basal cell carcinoma. CDR3s leave out the opening cysteine and the closing phenylalanine or tryptophan. Fields, in order: V gene, J gene, CDR3 protein.

V: TRBV25-1
J: TRBJ1-2
CDR3: ASSERSARGYT

V: TRBV7-8
J: TRBJ2-5
CDR3: ASSKGQKEETQY

V: TRBV7-9
J: TRBJ1-1
CDR3: ASSLATLKNTEAF

V: TRBV7-9
J: TRBJ1-3
CDR3: ASSRLYGSPGNTIY

V: TRBV18
J: TRBJ1-3
CDR3: ASSRDLSVGNTIY

V: TRBV18
J: TRBJ1-1
CDR3: ASSPDRGQNTEAF

V: TRBV19
J: TRBJ2-5
CDR3: ARRATGGETQY

V: TRBV6-5
J: TRBJ1-2
CDR3: ASSYEGDGYT

V: TRBV5-4
J: TRBJ1-2
CDR3: ASSYDQGNYGYT

V: TRBV14
J: TRBJ1-2
CDR3: ASSQAFQYGYT

V: TRBV15
J: TRBJ2-5
CDR3: ATSRDIQETQY

V: TRBV28
J: TRBJ1-5
CDR3: ATQSILTENSNQPQH

V: TRBV5-6
J: TRBJ2-1
CDR3: ASSRTSGGEQF

V: TRBV6-6
J: TRBJ1-4
CDR3: ASRPGESTNEKLF

V: TRBV5-1
J: TRBJ1-2
CDR3: ASSLGLGDRGQNYGYT

V: TRBV6-6
J: TRBJ2-7
CDR3: ASSYWDKTYEQY

V: TRBV30
J: TRBJ2-7
CDR3: AWSVAGTVYEQY

V: TRBV29-1
J: TRBJ1-2
CDR3: SVVRGYGYT

V: TRBV30
J: TRBJ1-1
CDR3: ALKGGAATEAF